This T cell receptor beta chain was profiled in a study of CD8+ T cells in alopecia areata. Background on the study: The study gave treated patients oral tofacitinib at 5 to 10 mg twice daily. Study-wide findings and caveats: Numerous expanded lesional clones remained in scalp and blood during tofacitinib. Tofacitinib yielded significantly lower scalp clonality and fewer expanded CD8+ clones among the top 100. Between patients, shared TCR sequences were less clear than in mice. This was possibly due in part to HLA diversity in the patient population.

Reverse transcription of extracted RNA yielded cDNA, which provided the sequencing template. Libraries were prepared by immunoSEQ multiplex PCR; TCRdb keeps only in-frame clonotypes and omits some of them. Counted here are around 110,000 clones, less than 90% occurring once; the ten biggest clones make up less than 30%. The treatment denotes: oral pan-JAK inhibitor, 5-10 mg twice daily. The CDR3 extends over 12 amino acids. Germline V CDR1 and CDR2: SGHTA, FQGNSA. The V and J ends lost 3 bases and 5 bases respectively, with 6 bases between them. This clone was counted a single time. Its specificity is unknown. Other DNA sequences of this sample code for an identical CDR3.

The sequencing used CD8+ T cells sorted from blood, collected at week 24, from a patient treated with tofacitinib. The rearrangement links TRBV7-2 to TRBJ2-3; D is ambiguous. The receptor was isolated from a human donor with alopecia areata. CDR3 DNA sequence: TGTGCCAGCAGCTTTTATCGAGATACGCAGTATTTT. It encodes CASSFYRDTQYF.